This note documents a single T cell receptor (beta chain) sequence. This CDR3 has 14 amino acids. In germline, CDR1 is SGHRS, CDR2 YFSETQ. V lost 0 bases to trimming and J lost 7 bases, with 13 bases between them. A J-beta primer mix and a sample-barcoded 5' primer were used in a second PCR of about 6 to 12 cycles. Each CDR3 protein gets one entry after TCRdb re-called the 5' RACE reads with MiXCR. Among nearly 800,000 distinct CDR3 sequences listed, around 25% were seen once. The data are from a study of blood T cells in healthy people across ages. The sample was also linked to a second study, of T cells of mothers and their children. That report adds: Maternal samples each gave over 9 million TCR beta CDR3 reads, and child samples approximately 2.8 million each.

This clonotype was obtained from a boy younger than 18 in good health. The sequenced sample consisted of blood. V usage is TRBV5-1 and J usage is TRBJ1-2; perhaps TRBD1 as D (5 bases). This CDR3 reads CASSLEGQGGGYTF. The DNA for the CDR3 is TGCGCCAGCAGCTTGGAGGGTCAGGGCGGTGGCTACACCTTC.